The T cell receptor beta chain under discussion was sequenced for a study of cytomegalovirus exposure and HLA in healthy donors. Study observations and caveats: In a later analysis, 17,000 or so TCR beta sequences were associated with HLA alleles at 0.05 false discovery rate. Several of the most significant clusters were apparently associated with common viral pathogens in a later analysis.

About this clone itself: Its antigen is currently unknown.

CDR1 and CDR2 from the germline V gene are SGHTA and FQGTGA. The length of the CDR3 is 13 residues. Germline trimming cut 5 bases from V and 7 bases from J; bases unmatched to any gene: 5. PCR involved 60 Vbeta and 13 Jbeta primers. Using immunoSEQ multiplex PCR, the repertoire was profiled, and TCRdb retains in-frame clones only, with some absent. Altogether 100,000 to 150,000 clones are present, about 78% being singletons, with the ten largest covering around 4%. This receptor was identified in a man aged 30 to 39 in good health and CMV-seronegative. What was sequenced was PBMCs. The rearrangement uses TRBV7-3 and TRBJ2-1, with TRBD1 matching over 7 bases. The chain's CDR3 is CASSDQTGNEQFF. The DNA of the CDR3 is TGTGCCAGCAGCGACCAGACAGGGAATGAGCAGTTCTTC.